This T cell receptor beta chain was recorded in a study of blood T cell repertoires in COVID-19. Study overall: Sites across the United States, Italy and Spain contributed samples from acute and convalescent COVID-19. Sample material is recorded as cDNA or gDNA derived from T cells, B-cell-depleted T cells, or PBMCs.

In the authors' methods: Estimates of nucleated cell counts were drawn from the amplification of reference gene primers. Assay used: immunoSEQ multiplex PCR; TCRdb lists only in-frame clones, some missing. V and J calls and clone size follow that table, whereas D and trimming were derived from the DNA. The repertoire holds approximately 240,000 clones, 80% to 85% seen once, with approximately 5.1% in the top ten. This CDR3 spans 14 amino acids. The germline CDR1 and CDR2 sequences are SQVTM and ANQGSEA. The V and J ends lost 4 bases and 0 bases respectively, with 13 bases between them. This sequence originates from a woman aged 55-69 years who had recovered from COVID-19. The V gene is TRBV29-1, the J gene TRBJ2-7; tentative D call: TRBD2 (6 bases). The sequenced sample consisted of peripheral blood. DNA for the CDR3: TGCAGCGTTGTGGGACTTTTGAGCTCCTACGAGCAGTACTTC. Encoded protein: CSVVGLLSSYEQYF.